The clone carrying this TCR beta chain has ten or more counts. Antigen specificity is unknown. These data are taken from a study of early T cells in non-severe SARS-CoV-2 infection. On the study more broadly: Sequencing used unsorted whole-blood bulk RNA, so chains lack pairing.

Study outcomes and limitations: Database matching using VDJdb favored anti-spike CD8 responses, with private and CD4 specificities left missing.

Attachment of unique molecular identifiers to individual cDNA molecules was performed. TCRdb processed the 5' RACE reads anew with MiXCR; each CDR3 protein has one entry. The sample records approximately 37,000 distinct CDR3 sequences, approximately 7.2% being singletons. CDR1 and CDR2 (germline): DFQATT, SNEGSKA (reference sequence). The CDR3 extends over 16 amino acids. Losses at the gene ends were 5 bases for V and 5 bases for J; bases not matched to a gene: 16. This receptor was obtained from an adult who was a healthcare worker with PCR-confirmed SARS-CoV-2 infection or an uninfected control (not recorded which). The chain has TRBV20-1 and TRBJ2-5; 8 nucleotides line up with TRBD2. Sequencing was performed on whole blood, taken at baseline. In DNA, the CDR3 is TGCAGTGCTCCCAAAAACCTCGGGGGGGCCTGGGAGACCCAGTACTTC. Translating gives CSAPKNLGGAWETQYF.